Following are 5 T cell receptor beta chains from one sample sequenced in a study of CD4 T cell repertoires in COVID-19. The protocol was immunoSEQ multiplex PCR, while the TCRdb copy is restricted to in-frame clones and leaves out a portion. This table holds tens of thousands of clones, about 80% found once. Sequences were derived from CD4+ T cells from peripheral blood, sampled after recovery from COVID-19. The origin of the receptors is a human donor who had COVID-19.

The gene calls are TRBV18 and TRBJ2-3; D unresolved. The germline gives CDR1 KGHSH, CDR2 LQKENI. V gave up 4 bases and J gave up 5 bases, with 4 bases separating them. The CDR3 contains 11 residues. The DNA of the CDR3 is TGTGCCAGCTCACTCGAAGATACGCAGTATTTT. This sequence encodes CASSLEDTQYF.

The chain links TRBV20-1 to TRBJ2-7; no definite D call. Deletions cut 6 bases from V and 0 bases from J, with 6 bases between. The CDR3 loop spans 11 amino acids. CDR1 DFQATT and CDR2 SNEGSKA come from the germline V gene (reference sequence). This CDR3 reads CSAGSSYEQYF. CDR3 in DNA: TGCAGTGCGGGCAGCTCCTACGAGCAGTACTTC.

This chain uses TRBV5-4 with TRBJ2-5, with D unclear. Trimming removed 0 bases from V and 6 bases from J, with 15 bases in between. Germline V CDR1 and CDR2: SGHNT, YYREEE (reference sequence). This CDR3 comprises 15 residues. The chain's CDR3 is CASSLAGTRQQTQYF. The CDR3 nucleotides are TGTGCCAGCAGCTTGGCAGGCACGAGGCAACAGACCCAGTACTTC.

The table lists this clone with a count of one. This chain links TRBV27 with TRBJ1-2, with TRBD1 as a possible D gene (5 bases). V lost 5 bases and J lost 3, with 16 bases in between. Per the germline V gene, CDR1 is MNHEY and CDR2 is SMNVEV (reference sequence). The CDR3 runs 15 residues. CDR3 sequence (DNA): TGTGCCAGCAGTCGGGGCCGGGGCCGGGACTATGGCTACACCTTC. Encoded protein: CASSRGRGRDYGYTF.

The chain links TRBV28 to TRBJ1-2; possible D gene TRBD1, 5 bases. V was pared by 2 bases and J by 3 bases, with 10 bases between. The length of the CDR3 is 14 residues. Germline-derived CDR1 and CDR2 are MDHEN and SYDVKM. The CDR3 DNA sequence: TGTGCCAGCAGTTTACTAGGGGCGGACTATGGCTACACCTTC. It specifies CASSLLGADYGYTF.